This passage covers 18 T cell receptor beta chains from one sample sequenced in a study of blood T cells in healthy people across ages (dated by TCRdb to the mid-2010s). The method was 5' RACE. Sequencing was carried out with an Illumina HiSeq 2500. A second PCR of about 7 to 12 cycles was performed with a sample-barcoded 5' primer and a J-beta primer mix. TCRdb itself trimmed the public reads at Q25 with fastp, ran MiXCR and retained productive beta chains. Rows merge per CDR3 protein into single entries with the most common DNA and genes. Counted in this sample were around 990,000 distinct CDR3 sequences; almost 25% of them appeared once. The ten largest account for around 0.75% of the sample. These data also featured in a second study, about T cells of mothers and their children.

The source material was blood. The receptors were sampled from a girl aged 2 to 9 in good health.

The J gene is TRBJ2-1, the V gene TRBV12-5, with D perhaps matching TRBD2 (6 bases). The V end was cut by 2 bases, the J end by 7 bases, with 15 bases between. Germline V gives CDR1 LGHNT, CDR2 FRNRAP. The CDR3 totals 15 residues. CDR3 in DNA: TGTGCTAGTGGTTTGAGGAGGGGCTCTCCAAATGAGCAGTTCTTC. Encoded protein: CASGLRRGSPNEQFF. Full variable domain (rest looked up from reference TRBV12-5 and TRBJ2-1): DARVTQTPRHKVTEMGQEVTMRCQPILGHNTVFWYRQTMMQGLELLAYFRNRAPLDDSGMPKDRFSAEMPDATLATLKIQPSEPRDSAVYFCASGLRRGSPNEQFFGPGTRLTVL.

V and J are TRBV7-9 and TRBJ2-5; 7 bases map to TRBD2. The J call could be wrong; TRBJ2-1 is a better fit for the DNA end. Germline assignment: CDR1 SEHNR and CDR2 FQNEAQ (reference sequence). This CDR3 comprises 16 residues. CDR3 DNA sequence: TGTGCCAGCAGCTTAGCAGGAGGCGGGAGTGCGTACGAGCAGTTCTTC. Residues: CASSLAGGGSAYEQFF.

This clonotype was counted a few times. A read error may account for a junction end that differs from germline. V and J are TRBV28 and TRBJ2-1; 8 positions match TRBD2. The CDR3 extends over 13 amino acids. Looked up from germline, CDR1 is MDHEN and CDR2 is SYDVKM. The CDR3 DNA sequence: TGTGCCAGCAACGGGAGGGCGATGGATGAGCAGTTCTTT. This translates into CASNGRAMDEQFF.

The genes are TRBV20-1 and TRBJ1-4; D is unclear. The CDR3 runs 13 residues. Trimming removed 6 bases at V and 4 bases at J, with 12 bases between. Germline lookup yields CDR1 DFQATT and CDR2 SNEGSKA (reference sequence). The CDR3 sequence: CSARRRVNEKLFF. The CDR3 nucleotides read TGCAGTGCGAGACGACGGGTTAATGAAAAACTGTTTTTT.

The chain employs TRBV20-1 and TRBJ1-2; TRBD1 aligns across 8 bases. The CDR3 contains 13 residues. The V gene's germline CDR1 is DFQATT and CDR2 SNEGSKA (reference sequence). Trimming removed 4 bases from V and 6 bases from J; junction bases left unmatched: 7. As DNA, the CDR3 is TGCAGTGCTATCCAGGACAGGGTCGATGGCTACACCTTC. This encodes CSAIQDRVDGYTF.

This clonotype was seen a few times. This rearrangement joins TRBV2 to TRBJ2-2, with a weak D call TRBD2 (5 bases). From germline, CDR1 is SNHLY and CDR2 FYNNEI. This CDR3 has 15 residues. V shed 5 bases and J shed 1 base, with 11 bases lying between them. CDR3 sequence reads: CASSPGILNTGELFF. The CDR3 DNA sequence: TGTGCCAGCAGTCCGGGAATCCTGAACACCGGGGAGCTGTTTTTT.

This sequence joins TRBV6-1 and TRBJ1-5, with D uncertain. Germline assignment: CDR1 MNHNS and CDR2 SASEGT. This CDR3 comprises 15 residues. Trimming shortened V by 11 bases and J by 2 bases, and 19 bases separated the two germline ends. The CDR3 protein is CASARAVQGNQPQHF. For the CDR3, the DNA is TGTGCCTCAGCGCGGGCAGTGCAAGGCAATCAGCCCCAGCATTTT.

There are a few counts of this clonotype. The chain couples TRBV29-1 to TRBJ2-5; 11 bases align to TRBD2. V gave up 8 bases and J gave up 4 bases; unmatched junction bases: 9. CDR3 length: 14 residues. From germline, CDR1 is SQVTM and CDR2 ANQGSEA. CDR3 sequence (DNA): TGCAGCATTAGCGGGGGGGCCTCGGGAGAGACCCAGTACTTC. It translates to CSISGGASGETQYF.

The gene calls are TRBV29-1 and TRBJ1-4; TRBD1 agrees at 8 bases. The germline V gene encodes CDR1 SQVTM and CDR2 ANQGSEA. This CDR3 contains 13 residues. The junction had 4 bases not matched to a gene; V was cut back by 6 bases and J by 4 bases. CDR3 DNA: TGCAGCGTGGGACAGGCGATTAATGAAAAACTGTTTTTT. This translates into CSVGQAINEKLFF.

V is TRBV5-1 and J is TRBJ1-5, with no clear D. The CDR3 runs to 15 residues. In germline, CDR1 is SGHRS, CDR2 YFSETQ. Trimming removed 5 bases at V and 1 base at J, with 13 bases between. The CDR3 is CASRRDLGSNQPQHF. The CDR3 DNA sequence: TGCGCCAGCAGACGCGATCTGGGAAGCAATCAGCCCCAGCATTTT. Full variable domain (missing parts from reference TRBV5-1 and TRBJ1-5): KAGVTQTPRYLIKTRGQQVTLSCSPISGHRSVSWYQQTPGQGLQFLFEYFSETQRNKGNFPGRFSGRQFSNSRSEMNVSTLELGDSALYLCASRRDLGSNQPQHFGDGTRLSIL.

This clonotype has just a few counts. The chain is built from TRBV5-1 and TRBJ2-2; D remains unclear. With 0 bases removed from V and 0 bases from J, the gap between germline ends came to 9 bases. CDR3 length: 16 residues. Germline values: CDR1 SGHRS, CDR2 YFSETQ. CDR3 bases: TGCGCCAGCAGCTTGGAAGGGTCCTCGAACACCGGGGAGCTGTTTTTT. Amino acid sequence: CASSLEGSSNTGELFF.

The J gene is TRBJ1-2, the V gene TRBV6-5; D call uncertain. The germline gives CDR1 MNHEY, CDR2 SVGAGI. This CDR3 has 14 residues. Trimming stripped 3 bases from V and 0 bases from J, with 8 bases between. The CDR3: CASSYMATNYGYTF. The CDR3 bases are TGTGCCAGCAGTTATATGGCAACTAACTATGGCTACACCTTC.

A word on this clonotype: At one boundary the junction diverges from the germline segment, which might be a read error. The rearrangement joins TRBV28 to TRBJ2-3; D is unresolved. The CDR3 totals 14 residues. Germline CDR1 reads MDHEN; CDR2 reads SYDVKM. Here the CDR3 reads CAGSSPSGTDTQYF. CDR3 nucleotide sequence: TGTGCCGGCAGCTCCCCCTCTGGTACTGATACGCAGTATTTT.

This clonotype was seen a few times. The rearrangement joins TRBV24-1 to TRBJ2-1; weak D call: TRBD1 (6 bases). Trimming left V 4 bases short and J 1 base short, with 13 bases between. Germline CDR1 is KGHDR and CDR2 is SFDVKD. CDR3 length: 16 residues. The CDR3 nucleotides read TGTGCCACCAGTGAAATGACAGGTTCTTCCTACAATGAGCAGTTCTTC. Residues: CATSEMTGSSYNEQFF.

This clonotype was seen more than once but under ten times. The rearrangement uses TRBV25-1 and TRBJ2-5; D uncertain. With the DNA end fitting TRBJ2-1 better, the J assignment may be wrong. CDR1 is MGHDK and CDR2 is SYGVNS in the germline V gene. This CDR3 comprises 15 residues. CDR3 sequence: CASSELRKPYNEQFF. DNA of the CDR3: TGTGCCAGCAGTGAATTGAGAAAACCCTACAATGAGCAGTTCTTC.

Many counts were recorded for this clonotype. This chain uses TRBV7-2 with TRBJ2-5; D gene ambiguous. Trimming stripped 1 base from V and 5 bases from J, with 8 bases between. CDR1 SGHTA and CDR2 FQGNSA come from the germline V gene. The CDR3 is 13 amino acids. CDR3 residues: CASSLDFGETQYF. CDR3 DNA: TGTGCCAGCAGCTTAGATTTCGGGGAGACCCAGTACTTC.

The table lists this clonotype with a few counts. This chain joins TRBV13 and TRBJ1-4; D is unresolved. Germline-derived CDR1 and CDR2 are PRHDT and FYEKMQ (reference sequence). Trimming removed 7 bases from V and 0 bases from J, with 12 bases in between. There are 15 residues in the CDR3. For the CDR3, the DNA is TGTGCCAGCAAACACACGCCGGCAACTAATGAAAAACTGTTTTTT. Its protein is CASKHTPATNEKLFF.

A few counts support this clonotype. V is TRBV12-3 or TRBV12-4 and J is TRBJ1-2; 12 positions agree with TRBD1. CDR3 size: 15 residues. J was trimmed by 8 bases and V by 6 bases; bases with no gene match: 10. In DNA, the CDR3 is TGTGCCAGCAGGCCCGGGACAGGGGGCCTGGGGGGCTACACCTTC. This encodes CASRPGTGGLGGYTF.